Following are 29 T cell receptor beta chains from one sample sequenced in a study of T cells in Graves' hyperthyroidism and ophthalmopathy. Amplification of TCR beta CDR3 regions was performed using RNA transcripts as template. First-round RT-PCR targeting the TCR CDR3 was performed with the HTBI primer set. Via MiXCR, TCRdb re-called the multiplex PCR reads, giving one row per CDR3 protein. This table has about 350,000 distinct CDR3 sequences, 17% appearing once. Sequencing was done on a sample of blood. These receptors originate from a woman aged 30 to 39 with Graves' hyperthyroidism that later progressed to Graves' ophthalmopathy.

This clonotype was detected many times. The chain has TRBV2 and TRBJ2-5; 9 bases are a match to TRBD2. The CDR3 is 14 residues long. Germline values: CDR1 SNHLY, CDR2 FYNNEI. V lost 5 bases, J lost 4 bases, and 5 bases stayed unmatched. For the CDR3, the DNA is TGTGCCAGCAGTAGTAGCGGGGGAGGAGAGACCCAGTACTTC. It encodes CASSSSGGGETQYF.

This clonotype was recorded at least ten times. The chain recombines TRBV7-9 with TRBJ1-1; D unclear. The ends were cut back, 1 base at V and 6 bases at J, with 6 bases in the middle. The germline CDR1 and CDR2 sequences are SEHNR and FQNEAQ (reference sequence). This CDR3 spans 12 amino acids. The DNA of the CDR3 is TGTGCCAGCAGCTTAGGGTCGGCTGAAGCTTTCTTT. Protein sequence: CASSLGSAEAFF.

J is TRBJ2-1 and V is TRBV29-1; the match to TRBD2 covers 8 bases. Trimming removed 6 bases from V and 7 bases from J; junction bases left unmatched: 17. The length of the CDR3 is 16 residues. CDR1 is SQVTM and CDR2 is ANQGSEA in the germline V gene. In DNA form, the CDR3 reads TGCAGCGTCACAGAAAACGCGGGACTAGTTTCGAATGAGCAGTTCTTC. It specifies CSVTENAGLVSNEQFF.

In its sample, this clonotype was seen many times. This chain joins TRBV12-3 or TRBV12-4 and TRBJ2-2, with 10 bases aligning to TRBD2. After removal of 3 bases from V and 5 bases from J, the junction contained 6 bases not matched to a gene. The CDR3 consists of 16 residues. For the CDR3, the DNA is TGTGCCAGCAGTTTCTGGAGCGGGAGGGCTACCGGGGAGCTGTTTTTT. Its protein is CASSFWSGRATGELFF.

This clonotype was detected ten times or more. The CDR3 DNA sequence: TGCAGCGTTGACGTTTTTGGGGCAGAGGGACAAGAGACCCAGTACTTC. It specifies CSVDVFGAEGQETQYF. The rearrangement links TRBV29-1 to TRBJ2-5; possibly TRBD1 or TRBD2 for D (5 bases each). The germline V gene encodes CDR1 SQVTM and CDR2 ANQGSEA. This CDR3 comprises 16 residues. V gave up 3 bases and J gave up 2 bases, with 19 bases separating them. Drawing the rest from reference TRBV29-1 and TRBJ2-5, the complete variable domain is SAVISQKPSRDICQRGTSLTIQCQVDSQVTMMFWYRQQPGQSLTLIATANQGSEATYESGFVIDKFPISRPNLTFSTLTVSNMSPEDSSIYLCSVDVFGAEGQETQYFGPGTRLLVL.

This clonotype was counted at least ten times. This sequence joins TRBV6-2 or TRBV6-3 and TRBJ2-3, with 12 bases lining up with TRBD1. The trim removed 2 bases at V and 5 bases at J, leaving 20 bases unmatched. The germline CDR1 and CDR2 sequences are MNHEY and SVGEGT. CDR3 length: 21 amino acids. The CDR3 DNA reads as TGTGCCAGCAGTTACGCCCATCTCGAGATACGGGACAGGGGGCTTAGAGATACGCAGTATTTT. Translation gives CASSYAHLEIRDRGLRDTQYF.

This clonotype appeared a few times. In nucleotides, the CDR3 is TGTGCCAGCAGTTCAAATAAGATTAGCGGCACAGATACGCAGTATTTT. Translating gives CASSSNKISGTDTQYF. The chain employs TRBV28 and TRBJ2-3; D might be TRBD2 (5 bases). From germline, CDR1 is MDHEN and CDR2 SYDVKM. CDR3 length equals 16 residues. V lost 4 bases and J 1 base, leaving 15 bases between the germline ends.

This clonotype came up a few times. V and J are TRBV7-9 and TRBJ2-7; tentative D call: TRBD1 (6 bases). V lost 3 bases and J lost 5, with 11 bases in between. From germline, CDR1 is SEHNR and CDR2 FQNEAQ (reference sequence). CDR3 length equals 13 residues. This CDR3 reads CASSFHRVDEQYF. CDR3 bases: TGTGCCAGCAGCTTCCACAGGGTTGACGAGCAGTACTTC.

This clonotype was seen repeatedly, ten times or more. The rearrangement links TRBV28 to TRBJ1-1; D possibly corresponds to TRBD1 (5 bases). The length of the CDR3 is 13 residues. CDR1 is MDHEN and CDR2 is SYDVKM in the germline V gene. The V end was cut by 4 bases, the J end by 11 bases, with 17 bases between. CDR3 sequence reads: CASSSDGRGRAFF. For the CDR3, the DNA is TGTGCCAGCAGTTCCGATGGACGGGGACGGGCTTTCTTT.

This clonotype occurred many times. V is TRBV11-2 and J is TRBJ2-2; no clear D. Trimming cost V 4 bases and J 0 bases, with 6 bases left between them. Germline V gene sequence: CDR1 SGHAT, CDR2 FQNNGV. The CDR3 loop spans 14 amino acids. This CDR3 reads CASSYFTNTGELFF. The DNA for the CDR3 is TGTGCCAGCAGCTACTTTACGAACACCGGGGAGCTGTTTTTT.

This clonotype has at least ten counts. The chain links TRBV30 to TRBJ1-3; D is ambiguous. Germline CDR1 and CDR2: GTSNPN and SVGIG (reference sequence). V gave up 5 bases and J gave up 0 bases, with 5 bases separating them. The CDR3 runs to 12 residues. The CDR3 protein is CAWCCSGNTIYF. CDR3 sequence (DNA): TGTGCCTGGTGCTGCTCTGGAAACACCATATATTTT.

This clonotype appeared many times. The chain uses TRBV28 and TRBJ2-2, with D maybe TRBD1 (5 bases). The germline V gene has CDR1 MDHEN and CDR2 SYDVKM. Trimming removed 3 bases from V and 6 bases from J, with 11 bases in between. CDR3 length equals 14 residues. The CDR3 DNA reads TGTGCCAGCAGTTTTTTTGGGGCCGCCGGGGAGCTGTTTTTT. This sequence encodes CASSFFGAAGELFF.

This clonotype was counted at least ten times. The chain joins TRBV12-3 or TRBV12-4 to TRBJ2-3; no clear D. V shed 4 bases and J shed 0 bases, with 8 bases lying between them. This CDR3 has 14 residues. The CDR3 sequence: CASSSSESTDTQYF. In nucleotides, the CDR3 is TGTGCCAGCAGTTCCTCGGAGAGCACAGATACGCAGTATTTT.

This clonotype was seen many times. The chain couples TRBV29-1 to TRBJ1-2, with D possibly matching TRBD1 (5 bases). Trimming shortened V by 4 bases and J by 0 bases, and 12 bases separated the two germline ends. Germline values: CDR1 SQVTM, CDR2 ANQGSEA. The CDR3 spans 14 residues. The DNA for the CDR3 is TGCAGCGTTGTGGGCAGGGAGACTAACTATGGCTACACCTTC. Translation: CSVVGRETNYGYTF.

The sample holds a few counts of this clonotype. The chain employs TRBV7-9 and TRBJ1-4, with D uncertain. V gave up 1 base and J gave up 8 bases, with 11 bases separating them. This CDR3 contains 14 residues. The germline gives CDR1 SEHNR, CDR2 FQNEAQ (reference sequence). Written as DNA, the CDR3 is TGTGCCAGCAGCTTAGATGCTCTAGGGGAAAAACTGTTTTTT. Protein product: CASSLDALGEKLFF.

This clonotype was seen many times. CDR3 DNA sequence: TGTGCCAGCAGTCGGACAGCGAACACCGGGGAGCTGTTTTTT. Its protein is CASSRTANTGELFF. The chain links TRBV12-3 or TRBV12-4 to TRBJ2-2; tentative D call: TRBD1 (6 bases). The CDR3 runs to 14 residues. V dropped 5 bases and J dropped 0 bases, with 7 bases sitting between them.

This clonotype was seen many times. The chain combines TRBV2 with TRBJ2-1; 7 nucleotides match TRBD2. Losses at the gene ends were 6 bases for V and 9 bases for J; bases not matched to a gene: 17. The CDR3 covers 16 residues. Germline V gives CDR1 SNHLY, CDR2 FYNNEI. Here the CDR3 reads CASRTWDYLKNREQFF. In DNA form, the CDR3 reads TGTGCCAGCAGGACATGGGACTACCTAAAGAATCGTGAGCAGTTCTTC.

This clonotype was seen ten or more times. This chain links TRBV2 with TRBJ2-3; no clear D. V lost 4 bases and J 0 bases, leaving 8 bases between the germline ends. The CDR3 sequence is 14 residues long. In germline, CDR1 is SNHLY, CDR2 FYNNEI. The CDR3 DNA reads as TGTGCCAGCAGTGTTCAGACTAGCACAGATACGCAGTATTTT. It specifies CASSVQTSTDTQYF.

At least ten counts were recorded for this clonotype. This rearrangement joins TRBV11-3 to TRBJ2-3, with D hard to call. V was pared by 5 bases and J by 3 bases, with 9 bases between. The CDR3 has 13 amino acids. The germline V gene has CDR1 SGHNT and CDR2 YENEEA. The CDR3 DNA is TGTGCCAGCAGCCCCTTCCGGACAGATACGCAGTATTTT. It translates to CASSPFRTDTQYF.

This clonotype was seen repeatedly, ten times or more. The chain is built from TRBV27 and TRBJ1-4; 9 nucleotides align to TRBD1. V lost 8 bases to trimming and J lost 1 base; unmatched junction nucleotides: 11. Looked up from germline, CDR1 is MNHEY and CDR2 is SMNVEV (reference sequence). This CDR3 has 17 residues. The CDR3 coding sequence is TGTGCCAGCGGACGGAAGGGACAGGGTTTAACTAATGAAAAACTGTTTTTT. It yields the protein CASGRKGQGLTNEKLFF.

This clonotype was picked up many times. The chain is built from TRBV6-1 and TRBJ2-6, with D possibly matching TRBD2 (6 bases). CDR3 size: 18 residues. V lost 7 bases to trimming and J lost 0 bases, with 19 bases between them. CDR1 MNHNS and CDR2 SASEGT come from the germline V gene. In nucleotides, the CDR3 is TGTGCCAGCACCCTGGGACTGCTGGTCCTCTCTGGGGCCAACGTCCTGACTTTC. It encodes CASTLGLLVLSGANVLTF.

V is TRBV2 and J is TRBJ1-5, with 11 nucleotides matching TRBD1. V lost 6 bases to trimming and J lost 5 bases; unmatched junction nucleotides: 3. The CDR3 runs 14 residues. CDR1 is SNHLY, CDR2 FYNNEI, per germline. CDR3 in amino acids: CASRPGQGDQPQHF. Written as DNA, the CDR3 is TGTGCCAGCAGGCCGGGACAGGGGGATCAGCCCCAGCATTTT.

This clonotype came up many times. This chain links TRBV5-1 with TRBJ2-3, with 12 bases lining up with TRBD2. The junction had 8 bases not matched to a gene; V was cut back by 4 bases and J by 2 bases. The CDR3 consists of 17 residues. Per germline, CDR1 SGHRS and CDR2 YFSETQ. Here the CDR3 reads CASSTRTSGAYTDTQYF. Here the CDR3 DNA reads TGCGCCAGCAGCACCCGGACTAGCGGGGCATACACAGATACGCAGTATTTT.

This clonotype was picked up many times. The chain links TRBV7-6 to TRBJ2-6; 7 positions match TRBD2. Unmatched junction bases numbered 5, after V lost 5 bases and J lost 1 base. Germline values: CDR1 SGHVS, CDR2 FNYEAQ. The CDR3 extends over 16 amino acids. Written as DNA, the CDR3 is TGTGCCAGCAGCCCTTTCGGGGGGTCTGGGGCCAACGTCCTGACTTTC. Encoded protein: CASSPFGGSGANVLTF.

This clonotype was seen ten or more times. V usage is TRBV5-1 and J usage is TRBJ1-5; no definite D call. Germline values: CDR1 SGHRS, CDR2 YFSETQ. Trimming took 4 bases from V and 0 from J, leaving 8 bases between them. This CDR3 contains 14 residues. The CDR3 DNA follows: TGCGCCAGCAGCCCCGGTGATAGCAATCAGCCCCAGCATTTT. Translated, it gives CASSPGDSNQPQHF.

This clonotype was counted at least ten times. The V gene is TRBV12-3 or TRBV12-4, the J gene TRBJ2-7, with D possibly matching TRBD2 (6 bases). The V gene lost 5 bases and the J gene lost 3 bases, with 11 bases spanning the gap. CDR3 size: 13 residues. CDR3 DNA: TGTGCCAGCAGTCCCGGACTATTCTACGAGCAGTACTTC. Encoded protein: CASSPGLFYEQYF.

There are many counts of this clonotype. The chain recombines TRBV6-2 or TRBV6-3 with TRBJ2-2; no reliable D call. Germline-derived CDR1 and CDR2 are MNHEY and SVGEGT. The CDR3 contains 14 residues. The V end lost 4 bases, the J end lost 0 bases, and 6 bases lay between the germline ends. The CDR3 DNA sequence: TGTGCCAGCAGTTTGGGCGCGAACACCGGGGAGCTGTTTTTT. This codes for CASSLGANTGELFF.

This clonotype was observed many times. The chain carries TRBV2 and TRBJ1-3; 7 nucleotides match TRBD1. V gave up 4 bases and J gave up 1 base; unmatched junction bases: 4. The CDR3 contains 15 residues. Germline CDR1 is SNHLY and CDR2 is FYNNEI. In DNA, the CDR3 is TGTGCCAGCAGTGCAGACAGGGTTTCTGGAAACACCATATATTTT. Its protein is CASSADRVSGNTIYF.

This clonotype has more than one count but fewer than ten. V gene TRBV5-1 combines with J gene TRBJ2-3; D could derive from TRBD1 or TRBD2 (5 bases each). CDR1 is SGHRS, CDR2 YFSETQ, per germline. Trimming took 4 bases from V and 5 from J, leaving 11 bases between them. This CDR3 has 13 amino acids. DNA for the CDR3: TGCGCCAGCAGCCAGGGACGGCGAGATACGCAGTATTTT. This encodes CASSQGRRDTQYF.